These 2 T cell receptor beta chains were sequenced from one sample in a study of OX40 agonist ivuxolimab in advanced cancers. Receptors were amplified or captured by the immunoSEQ multiplex PCR assay. Drawn from immuneACCESS, this table holds only the in-frame rearrangements with V and J called that TCRdb kept. Clones are partly lost; checked studies trace under half to an unresolved V gene and leave the rest unexplained. The sample includes 80,000 or so clones, with roughly 86% observed a single time. The ten biggest clones cover about 8.6% of the sample. The sample in question was CD4+ or CD8+ T cells sorted from blood, obtained in a trial of the OX40 agonist ivuxolimab. These receptors all come from an adult with an advanced solid tumor such as melanoma, head and neck, liver or kidney cancer.

The V and J genes are TRBV19 and TRBJ2-2; D might be TRBD1 (7 bases). The CDR3 length is 14 residues. V was pared by 7 bases and J by 1 base, with 10 bases between. Looked up from germline, CDR1 is LNHDA and CDR2 is SQIVND (reference sequence). CDR3 loop: CASTQGGNTGELFF. CDR3 DNA sequence: TGTGCCAGTACCCAGGGGGGGAACACCGGGGAGCTGTTTTTT.

The CDR3 bases are TGTGCCAGCAGCGACCCCAGGGGTCTTGTTGGAACTGAAGCTTTCTTT. Translated: CASSDPRGLVGTEAFF. The rearrangement joins TRBV9 to TRBJ1-1, with a possible D match to TRBD1 (6 bases). Between the trimmed V and J ends, which lost 3 bases and 5 bases, there was a span of 20 bases. The V gene's germline CDR1 is SGDLS and CDR2 YYNGEE. This CDR3 is 16 amino acids long.